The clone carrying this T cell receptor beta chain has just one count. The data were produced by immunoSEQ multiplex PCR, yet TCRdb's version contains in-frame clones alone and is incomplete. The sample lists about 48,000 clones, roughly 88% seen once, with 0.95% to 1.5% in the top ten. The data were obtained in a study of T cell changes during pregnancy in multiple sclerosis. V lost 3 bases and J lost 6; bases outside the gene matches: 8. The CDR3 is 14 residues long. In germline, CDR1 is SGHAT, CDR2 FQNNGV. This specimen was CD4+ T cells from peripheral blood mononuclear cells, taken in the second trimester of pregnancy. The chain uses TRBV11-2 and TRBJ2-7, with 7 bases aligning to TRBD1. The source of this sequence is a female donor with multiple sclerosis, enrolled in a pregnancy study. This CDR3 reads CASSLGRQGSEQYF. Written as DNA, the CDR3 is TGTGCCAGCAGCTTGGGCCGACAGGGCTCCGAGCAGTACTTC.